A selection of T cell receptor beta chains follows, all from one sample in a study of shared clonotypes between healthy human individuals. Assay used: immunoSEQ multiplex PCR; TCRdb lists only in-frame clones, some missing. The repertoire includes 400,000 to 600,000 clones, around 95% of them detected once, and about 0.067% sits in the top ten. The specimen was naive CD4+ T cells sorted from blood. The receptors here all came from a woman younger than 45 in good health. Both conserved end residues are part of each CDR3. D genes are given only for firm matches. Clone size, where shown, is once, few, many, or a class for clones that have expanded.

TRBD1	-	TRBV30	TRBJ1-4	TGTGCCTCGGACAGGGGGAATGAAAAACTGTTTTTT	CASDRGNEKLFF
-	few	TRBV28	TRBJ2-1	TGTGCCAGCAGTTCAAGTGGGATCAATGAGCAGTTCTTC	CASSSSGINEQFF
-	-	TRBV19	TRBJ1-1	TGTGCCAGTAGTATTGGCCTCACGTTAGGTGAAGCTTTCTTT	CASSIGLTLGEAFF
TRBD2	-	TRBV6-5	TRBJ2-3	TGTGCCAGCAGTTACTCGAGCGGGAGTGATTGGGCGCAGTATTTT	CASSYSSGSDWAQYF
TRBD2	-	TRBV29-1	TRBJ2-1	TGCAGCGTGGACCCCGGGACTAGCGGAGCCAATGAGCAGTTCTTC	CSVDPGTSGANEQFF
-	-	TRBV11-3	TRBJ2-2	TGTGCCAGCAGCTTTTTTGAGACCGGGGAGCTGTTTTTT	CASSFFETGELFF
-	-	TRBV7-9	TRBJ1-2	TGTGCCAGCAGCTTAGGGGCAACACGGGGGTACGGCTACACCTTC	CASSLGATRGYGYTF
-	-	TRBV28	TRBJ2-4	TGTGCCAGCAGTTTTCAGGTGGTGAACATTCAGTACTTC	CASSFQVVNIQYF
TRBD2	-	TRBV28	TRBJ2-7	TGTGCCAGCAGCCCTTTACCATTAGCGGGAGCTTCCTACGAGCAGTACTTC	CASSPLPLAGASYEQYF
TRBD1	-	TRBV7-8	TRBJ2-1	TGTGCCAGCAGCTTACGCCACCCGGGACAGGGGTCCAATGAGCAGTTCTTC	CASSLRHPGQGSNEQFF
-	-	TRBV7-3	TRBJ2-1	TGTGCCAGCAGCTTACAGGGGAGCTCCTACAATGAGCAGTTCTTC	CASSLQGSSYNEQFF
-	-	TRBV6-1	TRBJ2-7	TGTGCCAGCAGTGAAGCCCAAAGATCACCGCGGGGCTACGAGCAGTACTTC	CASSEAQRSPRGYEQYF
TRBD1	-	TRBV11-3	TRBJ2-5	TGTGCCAGCAGCTTCGGGACAGCAGGCGTGGAGACCCAGTACTTC	CASSFGTAGVETQYF
-	-	TRBV5-1	TRBJ1-1	TGCGCCAGCAGCCTGGGGGGGTTACGGATGAACACTGAAGCTTTCTTT	CASSLGGLRMNTEAFF
TRBD2	-	TRBV5-1	TRBJ2-6	TGCGCCAGCAGCTTTCAAACTAGCGGGAGAAGCTCTGGGGCCAACGTCCTGACTTTC	CASSFQTSGRSSGANVLTF
-	-	TRBV28	TRBJ2-5	TGTGCCAGCAGTTTAAAGGCCCGACAAGAGACCCAGTACTTC	CASSLKARQETQYF
-	-	TRBV10-3	TRBJ1-1	TGTGCCATCAGTGTTCAGGGTTCCGGCACTGAAGCTTTCTTT	CAISVQGSGTEAFF
TRBD1	-	TRBV30	TRBJ1-4	TGTGCCTGGAATAAACCGGGACAGGGGAGAAGAGAAAAACTGTTTTTT	CAWNKPGQGRREKLFF
-	-	TRBV6-5	TRBJ2-7	TGTGCCAGCAGTTACACTGACGGAGCAACCTACGAGCAGTACTTC	CASSYTDGATYEQYF
TRBD2	-	TRBV5-1	TRBJ2-1	TGCGCCAGCAGGTGGACTAGCGGGACCTACAATGAGCAGTTCTTC	CASRWTSGTYNEQFF
-	-	TRBV9	TRBJ1-2	TGTGCCAGCAGCGCGGGGACGGCTTGGAACTATGGCTACACCTTC	CASSAGTAWNYGYTF
-	-	TRBV20-1	TRBJ2-1	TGCAGTGCTAGTTTCAATGAGCAGTTCTTC	CSASFNEQFF
TRBD2	-	TRBV5-8	TRBJ2-7	TGTGCCAGCAGCGCGGGACTAGCGGGAACAATCTCCTACGAGCAGTACTTC	CASSAGLAGTISYEQYF
-	once	TRBV10-3	TRBJ1-5	TGTGCCATCAGTGGGATGGCAGGGAATAGCAATCAGCCCCAGCATTTT	CAISGMAGNSNQPQHF
-	-	TRBV5-4	TRBJ2-7	TGTGCCAGCAGCCCCGCCCTGGCAAATCACCACGAGCAGTACTTC	CASSPALANHHEQYF
-	-	TRBV6-5	TRBJ2-1	TGTGCCAGCAGTTATTGGGACCGCCACAATGAGCAGTTCTTC	CASSYWDRHNEQFF
TRBD1	-	TRBV7-9	TRBJ1-3	TGTGCCAGCAGTCGGACAGGGACTTCAGGAAACACCATATATTTT	CASSRTGTSGNTIYF
-	-	TRBV4-1	TRBJ2-2	TGCGCCAGCAGCTTTCAAATCGGTCCCGGGGAGCTGTTTTTT	CASSFQIGPGELFF
-	-	TRBV6-6	TRBJ2-2	TGTGCCAGCAAACGTGTAGGGCGGAACACCGGGGAGCTGTTTTTT	CASKRVGRNTGELFF
-	-	TRBV28	TRBJ2-1	TGTGCCAGCAGTTTAAGGGGAGGTGAGCAGTTCTTC	CASSLRGGEQFF
-	-	TRBV5-1	TRBJ2-6	TGCGCCAGCAGCTTGGTGACGCCAGGGGCCAACGTCCTGACTTTC	CASSLVTPGANVLTF
-	-	TRBV18	TRBJ1-3	TGTGCCAGCTCACCACTGGGCAGTAGCTCTGGAAACACCATATATTTT	CASSPLGSSSGNTIYF
TRBD2	-	TRBV27	TRBJ2-3	TGTGCCAGCAGTTTATTAGTAGGGACTAGTACGGCAGATACGCAGTATTTT	CASSLLVGTSTADTQYF
TRBD2	-	TRBV18	TRBJ2-1	TGTGCCAGCTCACCAGGGACTAGCGGGAACAATGAGCAGTTCTTC	CASSPGTSGNNEQFF
-	-	TRBV5-1	TRBJ2-5	TGCGCCAGCAAACAGGACGAGGAGACCCAGTACTTC	CASKQDEETQYF
TRBD1	-	TRBV7-9	TRBJ2-7	TGTGCCAGCAGTTTCGACAGGGACGAGCAGTACTTC	CASSFDRDEQYF
-	-	TRBV18	TRBJ2-2	TGTGCCAGCTCACCACGGGGCACCGGGGAGCTGTTTTTT	CASSPRGTGELFF
-	-	TRBV13	TRBJ1-1	TGTGCCAGCAGCTTAAGACGGAACACTGAAGCTTTCTTT	CASSLRRNTEAFF
-	-	TRBV7-9	TRBJ2-7	TGTGCCAGCAGCTTCGGGTTCTCCTACGAGCAGTACTTC	CASSFGFSYEQYF
-	once	TRBV28	TRBJ2-7	TGTGCCAGCAGTTTCCCGATAGGCCAAAAGCAGTACTTC	CASSFPIGQKQYF
-	-	TRBV20-1	TRBJ2-1	TGCAGTGCCCCGGGGCAGTTCTTC	CSAPGQFF